The source of this T cell receptor beta chain is a study of shared clonotypes between healthy human individuals. Regarding this clone: Its antigen is undetermined.

Study-wide results and caveats: Memory subsets generally showed lower estimated richness than naive subsets.

There are 15 residues in the CDR3. Trimming took off 4 bases at V and 5 bases at J, with 16 bases between the two ends. Per germline, CDR1 SGDLS and CDR2 YYNGEE. Only in-frame clones appear in the TCRdb table, and some are missing; sequencing was by immunoSEQ multiplex PCR. The data show just over 2,000,000 clones, about 95% seen once. As defined, naive CD8 cells were CD45RO-negative and positively selected for CCR7, with terminally differentiated effector memory CD45RA+ cells excluded. Sequenced input: naive CD8+ T cells sorted from blood. This receptor was obtained from a young man in good health. This chain joins TRBV9 and TRBJ2-1, with no clear D. CDR3: CASSHSSGVNNEQFF. In DNA form, the CDR3 reads TGTGCCAGCAGCCACTCTTCCGGAGTTAACAATGAGCAGTTCTTC.